This paragraph reports one T cell receptor beta chain. These data originate in a study of blood T cell repertoires in COVID-19. Study as a whole: Sites across the United States, Italy and Spain contributed samples from acute and convalescent COVID-19.

Profiled with immunoSEQ multiplex PCR; TCRdb holds only in-frame clones, not every one. In the table there are more than 200,000 clones, nearly 90% of which are singletons. The CDR3 runs 15 residues. Trimming pared 0 bases from V and 6 bases from J, leaving 12 bases between. CDR1 SEHNR and CDR2 FQNEAQ come from the germline V gene (reference sequence). This clonotype was sampled from a human donor in a cohort sampled during active COVID-19. The sequenced material came from peripheral blood. The chain couples TRBV7-9 to TRBJ2-1; a possible D gene is TRBD2 (6 bases). The CDR3, as DNA: TGTGCCAGCAGCTTAGCGCTCGGGGGAGTCAATGAGCAGTTCTTC. Translation: CASSLALGGVNEQFF.